A single sample is the source of the 18 T cell receptor beta chains below, sequenced in a study of blood T cell repertoires in COVID-19. The table came from immunoSEQ multiplex PCR; TCRdb's copy has only in-frame clones and leaves some out. This sample has approximately 160,000 clones, with 80% to 90% found just once. The sequenced sample consisted of peripheral blood. These receptors all come from a human donor in a cohort sampled during active COVID-19.

V gene TRBV6-6 combines with J gene TRBJ1-6, with D maybe TRBD1 (6 bases). The CDR3 is 15 residues long. Trimming pared 0 bases from V and 3 bases from J, leaving 6 bases between. Germline-derived CDR1 and CDR2 are MNHNY and SVGAGI (reference sequence). The CDR3 DNA reads as TGTGCCAGCAGTTACTCAGGGGGCTATAATTCACCCCTCCACTTT. Protein sequence: CASSYSGGYNSPLHF.

The chain employs TRBV7-9 and TRBJ2-7; 11 bases agree with TRBD1. Germline V gives CDR1 SEHNR, CDR2 FQNEAQ (reference sequence). This CDR3 comprises 16 residues. The junction had 6 bases not matched to a gene; V was cut back by 4 bases and J by 1 base. The CDR3 sequence is CASSSPDRGPSYEQYF. CDR3 DNA: TGTGCCAGCAGCTCCCCGGACAGGGGGCCTTCCTACGAGCAGTACTTC.

The CDR3 loop is CASTSGASYEQYF. The CDR3 region has the DNA TGTGCCAGTACGTCAGGGGCCTCGTACGAGCAGTACTTC. The chain links TRBV19 to TRBJ2-7, with D perhaps matching TRBD1 (6 bases). The germline gives CDR1 LNHDA, CDR2 SQIVND (reference sequence). This CDR3 is built from 13 residues. With 7 bases removed from V and 4 bases from J, the gap between germline ends came to 14 bases.

The chain is built from TRBV30 and TRBJ1-1, with D hard to call. V was shortened by 1 base and J by 4 bases, with 7 bases between the two germline ends. The CDR3 extends over 12 amino acids. The germline CDR1 and CDR2 sequences are GTSNPN and SVGIG (reference sequence). In nucleotides, the CDR3 is TGTGCCTGGAGTGGAGGGAGCACTGAAGCTTTCTTT. Translation gives CAWSGGSTEAFF.

The chain joins TRBV19 to TRBJ1-2; 8 positions agree with TRBD1. CDR1 and CDR2 (germline): LNHDA, SQIVND (reference sequence). The CDR3 runs to 16 residues. The V gene end was trimmed by 7 bases and the J gene end by 3 bases; junction bases not matched to a gene: 13. This CDR3 is CASISGQGRGDYGYTF. The CDR3, as DNA: TGTGCCAGTATCTCCGGACAGGGCCGAGGAGACTATGGCTACACCTTC.

V usage is TRBV5-4 and J usage is TRBJ2-1, with D possibly TRBD2 on 5 matching bases. Germline CDR1 reads SGHNT; CDR2 reads YYREEE (reference sequence). The CDR3 contains 13 residues. The V gene lost 1 base and the J gene lost 8 bases, with 10 bases spanning the gap. The CDR3 DNA sequence: TGTGCCAGCAGCTTGTACGGGGTCGATGAGCAGTTCTTC. This encodes CASSLYGVDEQFF.

V is TRBV28 and J is TRBJ2-7; D gene uncertain. The CDR3 loop spans 14 amino acids. V was clipped by 3 bases and J by 4 bases, with 13 bases between them. The germline V gene encodes CDR1 MDHEN and CDR2 SYDVKM. In DNA, the CDR3 is TGTGCCAGCAGTTTCGTTCTCCAGATGTACGAGCAGTACTTC. Its protein is CASSFVLQMYEQYF. Together with reference TRBV28 and TRBJ2-7, the CDR3 gives the full variable domain: DVKVTQSSRYLVKRTGEKVFLECVQDMDHENMFWYRQDPGLGLRLIYFSYDVKMKEKGDIPEGYSVSREKKERFSLILESASTNQTSMYLCASSFVLQMYEQYFGPGTRLTVT.

CDR3 loop: CASSLSRGLNTEAFF. CDR3 in DNA: TGTGCCAGCAGCTTAAGTAGGGGCTTGAACACTGAAGCTTTCTTT. The V call is TRBV5-6, the J call TRBJ1-1, with D possibly matching TRBD1 (5 bases). The V gene's germline CDR1 is SGHDT and CDR2 YYEEEE. This CDR3 is built from 15 residues. The V gene lost 2 bases and the J gene lost 0 bases, with 11 bases spanning the gap.

The V call is TRBV15, the J call TRBJ2-7, with D possibly matching TRBD2 (6 bases). Between the trimmed V and J ends, which lost 1 base and 7 bases, there was a span of 20 bases. Germline assignment: CDR1 LNHNV and CDR2 YYDKDF (reference sequence). CDR3 length: 16 amino acids. In DNA, the CDR3 is TGTGCCACCAGCAGAGCGTGGGAGGACAACTCGTGGGAGCAGTACTTC. Translated, it gives CATSRAWEDNSWEQYF.

The chain couples TRBV15 to TRBJ1-1; 8 bases are a match to TRBD1. Per the germline V gene, CDR1 is LNHNV and CDR2 is YYDKDF (reference sequence). The CDR3 is made up of 15 amino acids. The trim removed 0 bases at V and 1 base at J, leaving 1 base unmatched. The CDR3 bases are TGTGCCACCAGCAGAGATGACAGGGGGAACACTGAAGCTTTCTTT. The encoded protein is CATSRDDRGNTEAFF.

In its sample, this clone was seen once. The chain uses TRBV10-2 and TRBJ1-1; 8 bases match TRBD1. The CDR3 has 14 amino acids. Germline trimming cut 8 bases from V and 2 bases from J; bases unmatched to any gene: 7. CDR1 WSHSY and CDR2 SAAADI come from the germline V gene. This chain's CDR3 is CASRVGQGNTEAFF. CDR3 nucleotide sequence: TGCGCCAGCCGCGTAGGACAGGGAAACACTGAAGCTTTCTTT.

The chain joins TRBV7-2 to TRBJ2-7, with a possible D match to TRBD2 (5 bases). V lost 4 bases and J lost 4, with 11 bases in between. The germline gives CDR1 SGHTA, CDR2 FQGNSA. The CDR3 covers 13 residues. Here the CDR3 reads CASSWGADYEQYF. The CDR3 DNA reads as TGTGCCAGCAGCTGGGGAGCAGATTACGAGCAGTACTTC. Full variable domain (remainder filled in from reference TRBV7-2 and TRBJ2-7): GAGVSQSPSNKVTEKGKDVELRCDPISGHTALYWYRQSLGQGLEFLIYFQGNSAPDKSGLPSDRFSAERTGGSVSTLTIQRTQQEDSAVYLCASSWGADYEQYFGPGTRLTVT.

This clone was picked up many times. The J gene is TRBJ2-2, the V gene TRBV3-1 (or the pseudogene TRBV3-2); D is possibly TRBD2 (5 bases). V was cut by 0 bases and J by 7 bases, with 12 bases left in between. The CDR3 consists of 15 residues. Germline CDR1 is LGHDT and CDR2 is YNNKEL (reference sequence). Here the CDR3 reads CASSQDSVTGGELFF. CDR3 nucleotide sequence: TGTGCCAGCAGCCAAGATAGCGTCACGGGCGGGGAGCTGTTTTTT.

The chain carries TRBV19 and TRBJ2-2, with D perhaps matching TRBD1 (5 bases). CDR3 length: 15 residues. V was shortened by 4 bases and J by 4 bases, with 13 bases between the two germline ends. The germline gives CDR1 LNHDA, CDR2 SQIVND (reference sequence). This chain's CDR3 is CASSNSGSSTGELFF. Here the CDR3 DNA reads TGTGCCAGTAGTAATTCAGGGTCGAGCACCGGGGAGCTGTTTTTT.

Written as DNA, the CDR3 is TGTGCCACCAGTGATTCCGGCCGACTAGCAACCGGGGAGCTGTTTTTT. It specifies CATSDSGRLATGELFF. V usage is TRBV24-1 and J usage is TRBJ2-2; 7 positions agree with TRBD2. The CDR3 has 16 amino acids. Germline assignment: CDR1 KGHDR and CDR2 SFDVKD. V dropped 2 bases and J dropped 5; count of bases not matched to a gene: 7.

The rearrangement links TRBV9 to TRBJ2-6; D is undetermined. V lost 4 bases, J lost 2 bases, and 13 bases lay in between. Germline V lookup: CDR1 SGDLS, CDR2 YYNGEE. This CDR3 is 16 amino acids long. The CDR3 is CASSLDRSAGANVLTF. Written as DNA, the CDR3 is TGTGCCAGCAGCCTAGACCGTTCGGCTGGGGCCAACGTCCTGACTTTC.

The sample holds one count of this clone. The chain joins TRBV10-3 to TRBJ2-3, with 11 bases lining up with TRBD2. Trimming cost V 7 bases and J 6 bases; bases outside gene matches: 15. The germline V gene encodes CDR1 ENHRY and CDR2 SYGVKD. The CDR3 covers 17 residues. CDR3 in amino acids: CAITAEVLAGEGDTQYF. The DNA of the CDR3 is TGTGCCATCACTGCGGAAGTACTAGCGGGAGAAGGGGATACGCAGTATTTT.

The chain uses TRBV4-3 and TRBJ2-3; 8 bases align to TRBD2. The germline CDR1 and CDR2 sequences are LGHNA and YSLEER. V was pared by 6 bases and J by 4 bases, with 15 bases of the junction left unmatched. The CDR3 length is 17 residues. The CDR3 region has the DNA TGCGCCAGCAGACCGACTATTACGAGCGGGAGCGCAGATACGCAGTATTTT. Its translation: CASRPTITSGSADTQYF.